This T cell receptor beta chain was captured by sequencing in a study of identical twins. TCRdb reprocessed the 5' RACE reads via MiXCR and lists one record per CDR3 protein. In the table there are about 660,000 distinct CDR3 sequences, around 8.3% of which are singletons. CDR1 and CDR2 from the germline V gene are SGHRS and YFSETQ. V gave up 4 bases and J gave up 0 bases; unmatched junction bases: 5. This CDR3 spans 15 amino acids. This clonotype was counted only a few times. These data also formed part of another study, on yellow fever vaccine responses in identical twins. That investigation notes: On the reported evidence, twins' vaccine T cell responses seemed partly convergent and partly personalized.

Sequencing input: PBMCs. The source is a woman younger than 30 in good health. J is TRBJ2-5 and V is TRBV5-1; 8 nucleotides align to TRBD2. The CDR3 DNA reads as TGCGCCAGCAGCATAAATAGCGGGGACCAAGAGACCCAGTACTTC. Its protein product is CASSINSGDQETQYF.